Listed here are 11 T cell receptor beta chains from one sample, sequenced in a study of blood T cells in healthy people across ages. Through a sample-barcoded 5' primer and a J-beta primer mix, a second PCR was run for roughly 7 to 12 cycles. From the 5' RACE reads, TCRdb called clonotypes with MiXCR, one entry per CDR3 protein. This sample has approximately 850,000 distinct CDR3 sequences, with roughly 64% found just once. The sequenced sample consisted of blood. The source of these receptors is a man aged 25-45 years in good health.

CDR3: CASSLAAANTEAFF. CDR3 nucleotide sequence: TGTGCCAGCAGCTTAGCAGCGGCGAACACTGAAGCTTTCTTT. The chain links TRBV7-2 to TRBJ1-1; D remains unclear. The CDR3 spans 14 residues. The V end lost 0 bases, the J end lost 1 base, and 6 bases lay between the germline ends. Per germline, CDR1 SGHTA and CDR2 FQGNSA.

This chain links TRBV5-1 with TRBJ2-1; D gene unclear. The V end was cut by 0 bases, the J end by 4 bases, with 5 bases between. The germline V gene has CDR1 SGHRS and CDR2 YFSETQ. The CDR3 runs 13 residues. The CDR3 nucleotides are TGCGCCAGCAGCTTGGTGGAGTACAATGAGCAGTTCTTC. Translation gives CASSLVEYNEQFF.

This clonotype was observed a single time. V is TRBV28 and J is TRBJ2-4; 9 bases are a match to TRBD2. Trimming took 7 bases from V and 13 from J; bases not matched to a gene: 14. In germline, CDR1 is MDHEN, CDR2 SYDVKM. The CDR3 is made up of 14 amino acids. As DNA, the CDR3 is TGTGCCAGCACGATACGGGCGGGAGGGCCGTTCCAGTACTTC. Translated, it gives CASTIRAGGPFQYF. Complete variable domain (other parts from reference TRBV28 and TRBJ2-4): DVKVTQSSRYLVKRTGEKVFLECVQDMDHENMFWYRQDPGLGLRLIYFSYDVKMKEKGDIPEGYSVSREKKERFSLILESASTNQTSMYLCASTIRAGGPFQYFGAGTRLSVL.

The chain uses TRBV6-1 and TRBJ2-3; no reliable D call. Germline V gene lookup returns CDR1 MNHNS and CDR2 SASEGT. The V end was cut by 6 bases, the J end by 2 bases, with 9 bases between. This CDR3 has 13 residues. CDR3 protein: CASRRIYTDTQYF. The CDR3 nucleotides read TGTGCCAGCAGGCGGATATACACAGATACGCAGTATTTT.

This clonotype was picked up many times. The chain combines TRBV28 with TRBJ1-2, with 8 bases that match TRBD1. Germline loops: CDR1 MDHEN, CDR2 SYDVKM. This CDR3 comprises 14 residues. Trimming removed 1 base from V and 8 bases from J; junction bases left unmatched: 6. The CDR3 DNA follows: TGTGCCAGCAGTTTATCGGACAGGGTGGAAGGCTACACCTTC. Its translation is CASSLSDRVEGYTF.

This chain uses TRBV7-9 with TRBJ2-1; 14 nucleotides align to TRBD2. The tail of the sequence fits TRBJ2-7 better, so the J call may be wrong. Per germline, CDR1 SEHNR and CDR2 FQNEAQ (reference sequence). The CDR3 loop spans 16 amino acids. CDR3 in DNA: TGTGCCAGCAGCTCCCTGGGACTAGCGGGGGAGAATGAGCAGTACTTC. Translating gives CASSSLGLAGENEQYF.

V and J are TRBV10-3 and TRBJ1-6, with D hard to call. The CDR3 consists of 14 residues. Looked up from germline, CDR1 is ENHRY and CDR2 is SYGVKD. V gave up 7 bases and J gave up 13 bases, with 20 bases separating them. As DNA, the CDR3 is TGTGCCATCACCGCCGACAACCTATTCGCGCCCCTCCACTTT. It codes for CAITADNLFAPLHF.

The chain uses TRBV28 and TRBJ2-7; 12 positions match TRBD2. This CDR3 has 15 amino acids. Germline lookup yields CDR1 MDHEN and CDR2 SYDVKM. The trim removed 5 bases at V and 5 bases at J, leaving 7 bases unmatched. The CDR3 is CASSTTSGSSHEQYF. CDR3 nucleotide sequence: TGTGCCAGCAGTACGACTAGCGGGAGTTCCCACGAGCAGTACTTC.

The chain recombines TRBV27 with TRBJ2-1; D perhaps matches TRBD2 (6 bases). The V end was cut by 7 bases, the J end by 7 bases, with 14 bases between. The CDR3 sequence is 13 residues long. CDR1 and CDR2 (germline): MNHEY, SMNVEV (reference sequence). This CDR3 is CASTLTGGNEQFF. CDR3 sequence (DNA): TGTGCCAGCACCCTAACTGGGGGGAATGAGCAGTTCTTC.

The chain has TRBV6-1 and TRBJ2-7, with a tentative D call TRBD1 (6 bases). V was cut by 8 bases and J by 1 base, with 33 bases left in between. The germline CDR1 and CDR2 sequences are MNHNS and SASEGT. The CDR3 totals 20 residues. DNA of the CDR3: TGTGCCAGCCGTCCGGCCAGGTCTGGACAGTCCTATTCGAAATCCTACGAGCAGTACTTC. Protein product: CASRPARSGQSYSKSYEQYF.

This clonotype has just one count. The chain joins TRBV20-1 to TRBJ2-1, with TRBD2 as a possible D gene (5 bases). Per the germline V gene, CDR1 is DFQATT and CDR2 is SNEGSKA (reference sequence). CDR3 length: 13 amino acids. Trimming removed 6 bases at V and 0 bases at J, with 9 bases between. The CDR3 protein is CSAVGNSYNEQFF. The CDR3 DNA reads TGCAGTGCCGTCGGGAACTCCTACAATGAGCAGTTCTTC.